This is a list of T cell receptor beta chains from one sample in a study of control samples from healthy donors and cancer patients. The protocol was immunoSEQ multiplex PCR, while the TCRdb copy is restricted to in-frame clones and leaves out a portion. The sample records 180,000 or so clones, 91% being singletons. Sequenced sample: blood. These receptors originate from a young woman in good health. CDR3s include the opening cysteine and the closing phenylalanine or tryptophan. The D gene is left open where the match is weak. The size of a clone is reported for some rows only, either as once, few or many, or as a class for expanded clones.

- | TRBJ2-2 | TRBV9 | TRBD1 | TGTGCCAGCAGCGGAGGACAGGGGCGCACCGGGGAGCTGTTTTTT | CASSGGQGRTGELFF
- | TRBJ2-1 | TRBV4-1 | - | TGCGCCAGCAGCCAAGGCAGGGAGTCCTACAATGAGCAGTTCTTC | CASSQGRESYNEQFF
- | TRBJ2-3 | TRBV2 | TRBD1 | TGTGCCAGCAGAGACAGGGACCTGACAGATACGCAGTATTTT | CASRDRDLTDTQYF
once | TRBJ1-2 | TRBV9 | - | TGTGCCAGCAGCGTAGAGGCGGTGGGGAACTATGGCTACACCTTC | CASSVEAVGNYGYTF
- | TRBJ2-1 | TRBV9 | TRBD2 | TGTGCCAGCAGCGTAGCCGGGACTAGCGGGAATAATGAGCAGTTCTTC | CASSVAGTSGNNEQFF
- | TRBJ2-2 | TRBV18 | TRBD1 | TGTGCCAGCTCACCTGACAGGGCCGGGGAGCTGTTTTTT | CASSPDRAGELFF
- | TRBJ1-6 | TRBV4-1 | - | TGCGCCAGCAGCCAAGTTCCGCCGATTTATAATTCACCCCTCCACTTT | CASSQVPPIYNSPLHF
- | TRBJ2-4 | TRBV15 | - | TGTGCCACCAGCAGAGGGGGGGTAAACATTCAGTACTTC | CATSRGGVNIQYF
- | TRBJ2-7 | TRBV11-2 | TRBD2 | TGTGCCAGCAGCTTCGGGACTAGCGGAGCGTACGAGCAGTACTTC | CASSFGTSGAYEQYF
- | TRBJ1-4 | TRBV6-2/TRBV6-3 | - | TGTGCCAGCAGTAAAGGAACAGGGTCTGGAAAACTGTTTTTT | CASSKGTGSGKLFF
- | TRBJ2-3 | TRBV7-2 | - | TGTGCCAGCAGCCCCAGGGAAAGCACAGATACGCAGTATTTT | CASSPRESTDTQYF
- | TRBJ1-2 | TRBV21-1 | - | TGTGCCAGCAGCACAAGACAGGGTGGGCTCTATGGCTACACCTTC | CASSTRQGGLYGYTF
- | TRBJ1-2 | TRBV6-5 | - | TGTGCCAGCAGTTACTTCGGGGACGACTATGGCTACACCTTC | CASSYFGDDYGYTF
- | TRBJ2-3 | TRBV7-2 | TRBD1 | TGTGCCAGCAGCTCGCGACAGGGGCCAGATACGCAGTATTTT | CASSSRQGPDTQYF
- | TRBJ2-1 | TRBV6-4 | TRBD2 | TGTGCCAGCAGTGAGGGGCTAGCGGGGAACAATGAGCAGTTCTTC | CASSEGLAGNNEQFF
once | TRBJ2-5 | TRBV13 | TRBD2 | TGTGCCAGCAGCTTCGGACTAGCGGGAGCGCTAGAGACCCAGTACTTC | CASSFGLAGALETQYF
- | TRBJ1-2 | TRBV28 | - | TGTGCCAGCAGTAGATACAGGGAAGGCTACACCTTC | CASSRYREGYTF
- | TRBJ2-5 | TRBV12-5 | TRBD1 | TGTGCTAGTGGTTTGGGGGGACAGGGCCAAGAGACCCAGTACTTC | CASGLGGQGQETQYF
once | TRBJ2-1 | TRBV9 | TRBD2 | TGTGCCAGCAGCGTAGCGGGAGGTGATAATGAGCAGTTCTTC | CASSVAGGDNEQFF
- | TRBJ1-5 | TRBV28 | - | TGTGCCAGCAGGGTCAGCAATCAGCCCCAGCATTTT | CASRVSNQPQHF
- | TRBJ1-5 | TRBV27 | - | TGTGCCAGCAGAGACGGCGGGGGGCGAAGCAATCAGCCCCAGCATTTT | CASRDGGGRSNQPQHF
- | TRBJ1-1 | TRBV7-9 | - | TGTGCCAGCAGCTTAACGGGTACCATGAACACTGAAGCTTTCTTT | CASSLTGTMNTEAFF
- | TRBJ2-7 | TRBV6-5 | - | TGTGCCAGCAGTTACGGACAGAGTTACGAGCAGTACTTC | CASSYGQSYEQYF
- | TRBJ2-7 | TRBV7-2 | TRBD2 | TGTGCCAGCAGCTTAGCGGGGACGGGAGGGTCCTACGAGCAGTACTTC | CASSLAGTGGSYEQYF
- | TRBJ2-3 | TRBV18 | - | TGTGCCAGCTCACCCCTAGCTACAGATACGCAGTATTTT | CASSPLATDTQYF
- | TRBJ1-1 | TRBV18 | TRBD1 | TGTGCCAGCTCAGGACAGGGGCGGAACACTGAAGCTTTCTTT | CASSGQGRNTEAFF
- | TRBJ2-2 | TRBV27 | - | TGTGCCAGCAGTTCCGGAATGTACACCGGGGAGCTGTTTTTT | CASSSGMYTGELFF
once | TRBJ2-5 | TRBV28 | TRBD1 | TGTGCCAGCAGTTTCACTCGGACAGGGGGGAGAGAGACCCAGTACTTC | CASSFTRTGGRETQYF
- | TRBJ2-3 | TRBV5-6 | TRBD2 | TGTGCCAGCAGCTTAGCGGGAGGGCGGATGACGCAGTATTTT | CASSLAGGRMTQYF
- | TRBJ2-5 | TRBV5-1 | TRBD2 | TGCGCCAGCAGCTTCCCTAGCGGGGGGGCCGGCGAGACCCAGTACTTC | CASSFPSGGAGETQYF
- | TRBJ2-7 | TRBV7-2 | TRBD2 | TGTGCCAGCAGCTTAGATAGCGGGAGGGCCGGCGAGCAGTACTTC | CASSLDSGRAGEQYF
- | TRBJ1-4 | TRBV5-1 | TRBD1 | TGCGCCAGCAGCTTGGCGACAATACAGGGGAAACTGTTTTTT | CASSLATIQGKLFF
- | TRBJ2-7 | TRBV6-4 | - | TGTGCCAGCAGTGGGCCGGGGACGGACTACGAGCAGTACTTC | CASSGPGTDYEQYF
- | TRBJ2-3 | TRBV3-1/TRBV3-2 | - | TGTGCCAGCAGCCGATTGGGGGGTCGGGCAGATACGCAGTATTTT | CASSRLGGRADTQYF
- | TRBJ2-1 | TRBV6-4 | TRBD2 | TGTGCCAGCAGTGACGCGGGGGGAGGGGATGAGCAGTTCTTC | CASSDAGGGDEQFF
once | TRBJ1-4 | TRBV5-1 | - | TGCGCCAGCAGCTTTTTGTCAACCCCTAATGAAAAACTGTTTTTT | CASSFLSTPNEKLFF